The 5 T cell receptor beta chains reported below all come from one sample, sequenced in a study of human T cells and chemical hapten exposure (dated by TCRdb to about 2021). Receptor libraries were prepared by RACE. The sequencer listed for this sample is NextSeq 500. Using fastp trimming at Q25 and MiXCR clonotype assembly, TCRdb reanalyzed the public sequencing data and kept in-frame beta chains. Merged by CDR3 protein, the rows form single entries marked with the most common genes and DNA. This sample lists 150,000 to 200,000 distinct CDR3 sequences; approximately 14% were detected once. Clones ranked in the top ten supply around 1.7% of the sample. The time point tag for this specimen amounts to: patch test 1, 2 weeks after DPC sensitization. The label giving this sample's treatment or condition can be read as: therapeutic diphenylcyclopropenone sensitization with weekly scalp DPC. The input for sequencing was whole blood, taken in connection with sensitization to the hapten diphenylcyclopropenone (DPC). The source of these receptors is a woman in her 30s with alopecia areata. Some clones in this sample may be carry-over from other donors' samples.

This clonotype was observed a handful of times. The chain combines TRBV7-2 with TRBJ2-7; D gene ambiguous. CDR1 SGHTA and CDR2 FQGNSA come from the germline V gene. Trimming took off 5 bases at V and 2 bases at J, with 13 bases between the two ends. This CDR3 is built from 14 residues. The chain's CDR3 is CASSLPGPTYEQYF. The DNA of the CDR3 is TGTGCCAGCAGCCTACCCGGCCCGACCTACGAGCAGTACTTC.

Many counts were recorded for this clonotype. This chain uses TRBV11-2 with TRBJ2-7, with TRBD2 identical over 7 bases. Germline V gene sequence: CDR1 SGHAT, CDR2 FQNNGV. CDR3 size: 15 residues. With 3 bases clipped from V and 2 bases from J, the junction kept 7 bases outside the gene matches. Here the CDR3 reads CASSLGGSGTYEQYF. The CDR3 nucleotides are TGTGCCAGCAGCTTGGGCGGGAGCGGGACCTACGAGCAGTACTTC.

This clonotype was picked up many times. This chain uses TRBV28 with TRBJ1-1; D perhaps matches TRBD1 (5 bases). The germline CDR1 and CDR2 sequences are MDHEN and SYDVKM. V lost 4 bases and J 3 bases, leaving 18 bases between the germline ends. The CDR3 has 16 residues. This CDR3 is CASSSAATVRHTEAFF. As DNA, the CDR3 is TGTGCCAGCAGTTCCGCCGCGACAGTTCGGCACACTGAAGCTTTCTTT.

This chain uses TRBV18 with TRBJ1-1; D not resolved. The ends were cut back, 3 bases at V and 2 bases at J, with 10 bases in the middle. The CDR3 has 14 amino acids. Germline V CDR1 and CDR2: KGHSH, LQKENI. CDR3 DNA: TGTGCCAGCTCACCCCCAGCAGTCAACACTGAAGCTTTCTTT. Protein sequence: CASSPPAVNTEAFF.

This clonotype was found a few times. The genes are TRBV15 and TRBJ2-1, with D unresolved. The CDR3 totals 16 residues. CDR1 is LNHNV and CDR2 is YYDKDF in the germline V gene (reference sequence). The V gene lost 2 bases and the J gene lost 1 base, with 12 bases spanning the gap. The CDR3 sequence is CATSRWTGLSYNEQFF. For the CDR3, the DNA is TGTGCCACCAGCAGATGGACGGGTTTATCCTACAATGAGCAGTTCTTC.